The 16 T cell receptor beta chains below come from one sample, sequenced in a study of cytomegalovirus exposure and HLA in healthy donors. Primers included in the PCR were 60 Vbeta and 13 Jbeta primers. The repertoire was sequenced with immunoSEQ multiplex PCR; TCRdb's copy has only in-frame clones and lacks some. The table has some 130,000 clones, around 80% seen once. Sequencing was done on a sample of PBMCs. Source of these receptors: a man aged 25-40 years in good health and CMV-seronegative.

The V call is TRBV9, the J call TRBJ2-2, with 7 bases identical to TRBD2. V lost 4 bases to trimming and J lost 8 bases; unmatched junction nucleotides: 11. The CDR3 covers 15 residues. CDR1 is SGDLS and CDR2 is YYNGEE in the germline V gene. This CDR3 reads CASSPLSGEGGELFF. CDR3 DNA sequence: TGTGCCAGCAGCCCTCTCAGCGGGGAGGGGGGGGAGCTGTTTTTT.

This rearrangement joins TRBV10-2 to TRBJ1-1, with no clear D. The V gene lost 0 bases and the J gene lost 3 bases, with 5 bases spanning the gap. From germline, CDR1 is WSHSY and CDR2 SAAADI. The CDR3 covers 13 residues. CDR3: CASSESQYTEAFF. The CDR3 DNA follows: TGCGCCAGCAGTGAGTCCCAATACACTGAAGCTTTCTTT.

About this clone itself: Germline and junction disagree at one end, which may indicate a read error. This sample includes further DNA sequences coding for the same CDR3. The chain uses TRBV5-4 and TRBJ1-3, with D uncertain. Germline lookup yields CDR1 SGHNT and CDR2 YYREEE (reference sequence). This CDR3 contains 14 residues. In nucleotides, the CDR3 is TGCGCCAGCAGCCCCGGTCGCTCTGGAAACACCATATATTTT. This translates into CASSPGRSGNTIYF.

V gene TRBV29-1 combines with J gene TRBJ2-5; TRBD1 matches 8 bases. With 3 bases clipped from V and 5 bases from J, the junction kept 8 bases outside the gene matches. Per germline, CDR1 SQVTM and CDR2 ANQGSEA. There are 14 residues in the CDR3. For the CDR3, the DNA is TGCAGCGTTGATCTGGACAGGGATTTGGAGACCCAGTACTTC. Its protein is CSVDLDRDLETQYF.

The chain carries TRBV4-1 and TRBJ2-5; 13 bases agree with TRBD2. CDR1 MGHRA and CDR2 YSYEKL come from the germline V gene. This CDR3 has 17 residues. The junction had 9 bases not matched to a gene; V was cut back by 4 bases and J by 4 bases. The CDR3 sequence: CASSPSGLAGEIETQYF. Written as DNA, the CDR3 is TGCGCCAGCAGCCCCTCAGGACTAGCGGGAGAGATAGAGACCCAGTACTTC.

This clone came up a few times. The V gene is TRBV11-2, the J gene TRBJ2-7; D possibly corresponds to TRBD1 (5 bases). Germline V CDR1 and CDR2: SGHAT, FQNNGV. This CDR3 contains 13 residues. V was cut by 0 bases and J by 5 bases, with 8 bases left in between. The CDR3 DNA reads as TGTGCCAGCAGCTTAGACAGGGCCAACGAGCAGTACTTC. Translated, it gives CASSLDRANEQYF.

This clone was seen just once. This chain links TRBV28 with TRBJ2-7; possible D gene TRBD1, 6 bases. The germline V gene has CDR1 MDHEN and CDR2 SYDVKM. The CDR3 runs to 15 residues. V was shortened by 2 bases and J by 0 bases, with 11 bases between the two germline ends. For the CDR3, the DNA is TGTGCCAGCAGTTTACCCCAGGGGAGCTCCTACGAGCAGTACTTC. Protein: CASSLPQGSSYEQYF.

The chain couples TRBV6-5 to TRBJ1-1, with D perhaps TRBD1 (6 bases). This CDR3 is 14 amino acids long. Trimming cost V 5 bases and J 4 bases, with 14 bases left between them. Germline CDR1 MNHEY, CDR2 SVGAGI. CDR3: CASSQGGGGTEAFF. CDR3 in DNA: TGTGCCAGCAGTCAAGGGGGAGGGGGCACTGAAGCTTTCTTT.

This sequence joins TRBV23-1 and TRBJ2-5, with D unresolved. TRBV23-1 is an ORF for which the function is uncertain. The V gene lost 3 bases and the J gene lost 0 bases, with 11 bases spanning the gap. The CDR3 has 15 residues. CDR3 nucleotides: TGCGCCAGCAGTCAGTCTGAGAATAACCAAGAGACCCAGTACTTC. Translation: CASSQSENNQETQYF.

The genes are TRBV11-3 and TRBJ2-1, with TRBD2 matching over 7 bases. Trimming took 6 bases from V and 5 from J; bases not matched to a gene: 10. There are 15 residues in the CDR3. Germline CDR1 is SGHNT and CDR2 is YENEEA. The CDR3 DNA sequence: TGTGCCAGCAGTTTCGCCGGGACTACAGACAATGAGCAGTTCTTC. Translated, it gives CASSFAGTTDNEQFF.

This chain uses TRBV30 with TRBJ2-3; no firm D call. CDR3 length equals 12 residues. V lost 1 base to trimming and J lost 4 bases, with 6 bases between them. CDR1 and CDR2 from the germline V gene are GTSNPN and SVGIG (reference sequence). The CDR3 spells CAWSDSSDTQYF. In DNA, the CDR3 is TGTGCCTGGAGTGACAGCTCAGATACGCAGTATTTT.

By frequency in the sample, this clone is medium-sized. The gene calls are TRBV6-4 and TRBJ2-6; TRBD1 might be the D (6 bases). The CDR3 covers 15 residues. V lost 2 bases, J lost 2 bases, and 7 bases lay in between. Germline V gives CDR1 MRHNA, CDR2 SNTAGT. Written as DNA, the CDR3 is TGTGCCAGCAGTGACGGACAGACTGGGGCCAACGTCCTGACTTTC. Protein product: CASSDGQTGANVLTF.

In its sample, this clone was seen a few times. This rearrangement joins TRBV7-6 to TRBJ1-5, with a possible D match to TRBD1 (6 bases). Trimming removed 5 bases at V and 8 bases at J, with 13 bases between. The CDR3 is made up of 13 amino acids. Germline V lookup: CDR1 SGHVS, CDR2 FNYEAQ. The CDR3 DNA reads as TGTGCCAGCAGCCGGAGGGGGGGCGAGCCCCAGCATTTT. This gives the protein CASSRRGGEPQHF.

The chain joins TRBV5-1 to TRBJ1-1; 7 nucleotides match TRBD1. The CDR3 has 17 residues. Germline assignment: CDR1 SGHRS and CDR2 YFSETQ. V shed 0 bases, J shed 0 bases, and the junction held 8 bases outside the gene matches. The CDR3 nucleotides read TGCGCCAGCAGCTTGGGGGGACAGCGACTAATGAACACTGAAGCTTTCTTT. The encoded protein is CASSLGGQRLMNTEAFF.

The chain's CDR3 is CASSSAGAGELFF. In DNA form, the CDR3 reads TGTGCCAGCAGTTCCGCGGGGGCCGGGGAGCTGTTTTTT. The chain has TRBV27 and TRBJ2-2; 7 bases are a match to TRBD2. The CDR3 runs to 13 residues. J gave up 6 bases and V 4 bases, and 2 bases lay outside the gene matches. In germline, CDR1 is MNHEY, CDR2 SMNVEV (reference sequence).

Of note for this clone: The junction departs from the called germline gene at one end, perhaps through a read error. The rearrangement links TRBV7-7 to TRBJ2-3; 7 bases line up with TRBD2. The CDR3 length is 16 residues. Germline V lookup: CDR1 SSHAT, CDR2 FNYEAQ (reference sequence). In nucleotides, the CDR3 is TGTGCTAGCAGCCGGGACTACAGCCATTTCACAGATACGCAGTATTTT. Translation gives CASSRDYSHFTDTQYF.